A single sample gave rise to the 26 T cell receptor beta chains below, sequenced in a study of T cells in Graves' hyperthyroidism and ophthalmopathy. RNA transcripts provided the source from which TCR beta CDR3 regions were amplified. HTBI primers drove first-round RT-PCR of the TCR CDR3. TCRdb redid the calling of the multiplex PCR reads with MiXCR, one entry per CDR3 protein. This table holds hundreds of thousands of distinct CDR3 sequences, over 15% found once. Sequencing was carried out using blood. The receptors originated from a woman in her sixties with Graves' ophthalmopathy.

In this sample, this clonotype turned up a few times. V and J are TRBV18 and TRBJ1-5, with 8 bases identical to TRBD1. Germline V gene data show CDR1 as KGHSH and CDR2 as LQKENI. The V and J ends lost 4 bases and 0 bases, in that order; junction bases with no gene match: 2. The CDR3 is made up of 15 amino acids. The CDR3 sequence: CASSQQGDSNQPQHF. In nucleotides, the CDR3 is TGTGCCAGCTCACAACAGGGGGATAGCAATCAGCCCCAGCATTTT.

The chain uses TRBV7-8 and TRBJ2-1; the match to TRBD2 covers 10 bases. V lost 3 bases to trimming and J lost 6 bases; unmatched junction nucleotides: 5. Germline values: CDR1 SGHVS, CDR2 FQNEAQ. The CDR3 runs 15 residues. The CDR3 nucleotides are TGTGCCAGCAGCTTCCTAGCGGGAGTCCGCAATGAGCAGTTCTTC. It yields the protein CASSFLAGVRNEQFF. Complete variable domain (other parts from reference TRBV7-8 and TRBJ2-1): GAGVSQSPRYKVAKRGQDVALRCDPISGHVSLFWYQQALGQGPEFLTYFQNEAQLDKSGLPSDRFFAERPEGSVSTLKIQRTQQEDSAVYLCASSFLAGVRNEQFFGPGTRLTVL.

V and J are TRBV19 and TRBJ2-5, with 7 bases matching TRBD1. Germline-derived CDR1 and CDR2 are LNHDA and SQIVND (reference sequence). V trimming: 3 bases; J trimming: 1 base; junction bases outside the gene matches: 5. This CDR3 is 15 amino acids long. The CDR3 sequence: CASSIRAGGQETQYF. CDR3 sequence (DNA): TGTGCCAGTAGTATTAGGGCAGGGGGCCAAGAGACCCAGTACTTC.

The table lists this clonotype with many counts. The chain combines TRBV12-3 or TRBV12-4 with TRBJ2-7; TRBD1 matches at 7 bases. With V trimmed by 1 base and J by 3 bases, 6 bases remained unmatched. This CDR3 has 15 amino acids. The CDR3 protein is CASSLETGNSYEQYF. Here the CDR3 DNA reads TGTGCCAGCAGTTTAGAGACAGGGAATAGCTACGAGCAGTACTTC.

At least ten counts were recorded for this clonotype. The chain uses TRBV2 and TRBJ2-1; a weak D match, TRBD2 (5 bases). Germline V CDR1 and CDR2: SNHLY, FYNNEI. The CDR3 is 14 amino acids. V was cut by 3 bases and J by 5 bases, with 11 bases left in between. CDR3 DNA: TGTGCCAGCAGTGATTTAGCGTCCCACAATGAGCAGTTCTTC. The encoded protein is CASSDLASHNEQFF.

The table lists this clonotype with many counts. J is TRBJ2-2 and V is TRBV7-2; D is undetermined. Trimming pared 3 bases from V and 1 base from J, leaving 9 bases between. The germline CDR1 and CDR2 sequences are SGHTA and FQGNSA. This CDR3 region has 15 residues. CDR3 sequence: CASSFRTVNTGELFF. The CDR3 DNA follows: TGTGCCAGCAGCTTCCGGACGGTGAACACCGGGGAGCTGTTTTTT.

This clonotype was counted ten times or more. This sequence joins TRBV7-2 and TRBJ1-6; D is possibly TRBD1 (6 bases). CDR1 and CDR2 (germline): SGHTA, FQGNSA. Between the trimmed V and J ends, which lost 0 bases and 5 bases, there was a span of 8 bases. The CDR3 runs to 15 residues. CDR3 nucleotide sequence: TGTGCCAGCAGCTTAGCGACAGGAGATAATTCACCCCTCCACTTT. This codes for CASSLATGDNSPLHF. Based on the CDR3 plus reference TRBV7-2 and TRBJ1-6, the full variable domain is GAGVSQSPSNKVTEKGKDVELRCDPISGHTALYWYRQSLGQGLEFLIYFQGNSAPDKSGLPSDRFSAERTGGSVSTLTIQRTQQEDSAVYLCASSLATGDNSPLHFGNGTRLTVT.

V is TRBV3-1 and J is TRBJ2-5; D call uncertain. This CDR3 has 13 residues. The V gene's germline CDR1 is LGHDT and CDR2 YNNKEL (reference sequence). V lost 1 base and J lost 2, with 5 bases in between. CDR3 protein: CASSQAGQETQYF. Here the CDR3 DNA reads TGTGCCAGCAGCCAAGCTGGGCAAGAGACCCAGTACTTC.

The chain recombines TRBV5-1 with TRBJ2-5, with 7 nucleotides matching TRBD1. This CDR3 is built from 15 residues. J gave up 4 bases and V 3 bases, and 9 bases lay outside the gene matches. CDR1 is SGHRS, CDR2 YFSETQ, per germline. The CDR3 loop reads CASSSLQGLGETQYF. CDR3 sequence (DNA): TGCGCCAGCAGCTCGTTACAGGGGTTAGGAGAGACCCAGTACTTC.

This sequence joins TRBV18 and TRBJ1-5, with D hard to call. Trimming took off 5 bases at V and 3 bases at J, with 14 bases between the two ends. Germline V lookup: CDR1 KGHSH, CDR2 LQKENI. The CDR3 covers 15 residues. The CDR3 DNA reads TGTGCCAGCTCAGCCGAGGCTTCCGCCAATCAGCCCCAGCATTTT. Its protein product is CASSAEASANQPQHF.

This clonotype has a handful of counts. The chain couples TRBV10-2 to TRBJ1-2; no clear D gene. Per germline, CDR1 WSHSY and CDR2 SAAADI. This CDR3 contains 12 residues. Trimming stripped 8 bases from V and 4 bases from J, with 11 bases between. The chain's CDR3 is CASLGRSYGYTF. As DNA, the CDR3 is TGCGCCAGCCTCGGCCGGAGCTATGGCTACACCTTC.

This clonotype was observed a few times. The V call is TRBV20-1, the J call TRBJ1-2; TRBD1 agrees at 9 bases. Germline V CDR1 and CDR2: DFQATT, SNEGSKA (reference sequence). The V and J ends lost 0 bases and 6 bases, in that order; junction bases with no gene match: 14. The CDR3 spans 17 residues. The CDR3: CSARDLRNHRGLDGYTF. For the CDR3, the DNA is TGCAGTGCTAGAGATTTGAGAAATCACAGGGGGCTGGATGGCTACACCTTC.

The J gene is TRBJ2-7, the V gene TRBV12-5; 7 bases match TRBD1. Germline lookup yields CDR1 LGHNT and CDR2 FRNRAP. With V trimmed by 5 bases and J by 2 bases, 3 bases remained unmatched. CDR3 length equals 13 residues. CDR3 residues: CASGIGQAYEQYF. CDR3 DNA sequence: TGTGCTAGTGGTATAGGACAGGCCTACGAGCAGTACTTC. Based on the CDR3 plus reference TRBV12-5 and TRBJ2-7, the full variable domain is DARVTQTPRHKVTEMGQEVTMRCQPILGHNTVFWYRQTMMQGLELLAYFRNRAPLDDSGMPKDRFSAEMPDATLATLKIQPSEPRDSAVYFCASGIGQAYEQYFGPGTRLTVT.

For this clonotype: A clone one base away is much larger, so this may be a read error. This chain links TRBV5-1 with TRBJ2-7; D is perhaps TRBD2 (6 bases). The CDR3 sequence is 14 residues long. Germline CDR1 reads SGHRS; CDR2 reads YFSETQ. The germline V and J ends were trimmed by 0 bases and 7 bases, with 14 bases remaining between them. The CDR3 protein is CASSLELAYNEQYF. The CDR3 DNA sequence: TGCGCCAGCAGCTTGGAACTAGCATACAATGAGCAGTACTTC.

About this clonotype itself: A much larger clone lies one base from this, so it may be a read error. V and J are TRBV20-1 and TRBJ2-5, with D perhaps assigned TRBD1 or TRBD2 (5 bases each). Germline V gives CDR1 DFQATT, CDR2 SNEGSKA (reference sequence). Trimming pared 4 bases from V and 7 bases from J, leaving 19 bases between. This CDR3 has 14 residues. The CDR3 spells CSATRTSRAGTQYF. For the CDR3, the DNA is TGCAGTGCTACCCGGACCTCCAGGGCGGGGACCCAGTACTTC.

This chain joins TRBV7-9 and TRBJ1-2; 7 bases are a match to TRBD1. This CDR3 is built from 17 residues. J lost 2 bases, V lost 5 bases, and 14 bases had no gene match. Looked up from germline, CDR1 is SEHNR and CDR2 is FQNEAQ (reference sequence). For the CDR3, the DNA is TGTGCCAGCAGCCCCACCCCCCGGACAGGATTGAACTATGGCTACACCTTC. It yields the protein CASSPTPRTGLNYGYTF.

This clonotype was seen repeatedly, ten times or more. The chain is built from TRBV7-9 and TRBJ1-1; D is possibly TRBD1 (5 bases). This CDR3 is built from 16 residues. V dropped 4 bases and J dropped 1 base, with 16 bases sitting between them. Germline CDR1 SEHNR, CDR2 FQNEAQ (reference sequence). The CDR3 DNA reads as TGTGCCAGCAGCTCTAGAGGGGAGAGGGCGAACACTGAAGCTTTCTTT. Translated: CASSSRGERANTEAFF.

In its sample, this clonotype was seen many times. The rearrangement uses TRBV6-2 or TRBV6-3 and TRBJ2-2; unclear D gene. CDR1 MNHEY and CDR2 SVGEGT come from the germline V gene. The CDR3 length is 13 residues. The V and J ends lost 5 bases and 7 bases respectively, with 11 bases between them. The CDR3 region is CASSAHRNGELFF. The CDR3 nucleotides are TGTGCCAGCAGTGCGCACAGAAACGGGGAGCTGTTTTTT.

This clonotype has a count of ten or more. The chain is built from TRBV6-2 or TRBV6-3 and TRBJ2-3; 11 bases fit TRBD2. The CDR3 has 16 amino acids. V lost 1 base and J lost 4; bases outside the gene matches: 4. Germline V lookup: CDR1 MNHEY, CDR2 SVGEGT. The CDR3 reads CASSYYSGRGPDTQYF. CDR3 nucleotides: TGTGCCAGCAGTTACTATAGCGGGAGGGGCCCAGATACGCAGTATTTT.

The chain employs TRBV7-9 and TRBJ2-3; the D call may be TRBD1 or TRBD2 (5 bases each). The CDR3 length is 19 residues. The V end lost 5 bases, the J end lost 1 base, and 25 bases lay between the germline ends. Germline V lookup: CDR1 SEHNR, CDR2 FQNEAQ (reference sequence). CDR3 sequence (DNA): TGTGCCAGCAGCCAAGATTTGCTCGGGGCCGGTGGTGGCACAGATACGCAGTATTTT. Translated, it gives CASSQDLLGAGGGTDTQYF.

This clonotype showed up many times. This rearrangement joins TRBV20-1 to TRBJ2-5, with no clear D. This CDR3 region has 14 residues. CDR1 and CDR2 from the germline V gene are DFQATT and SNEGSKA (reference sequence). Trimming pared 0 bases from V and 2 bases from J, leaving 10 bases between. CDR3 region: CSARDLRQQETQYF. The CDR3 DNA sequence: TGCAGTGCTAGAGATTTGAGACAACAAGAGACCCAGTACTTC.

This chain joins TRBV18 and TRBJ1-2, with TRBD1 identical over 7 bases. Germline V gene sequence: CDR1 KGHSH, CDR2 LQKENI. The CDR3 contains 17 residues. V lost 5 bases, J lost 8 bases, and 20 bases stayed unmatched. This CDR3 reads CASSVQYLRGPSDGYTF. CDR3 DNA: TGTGCCAGCTCAGTACAGTATCTTAGGGGGCCCTCAGACGGCTACACCTTC.

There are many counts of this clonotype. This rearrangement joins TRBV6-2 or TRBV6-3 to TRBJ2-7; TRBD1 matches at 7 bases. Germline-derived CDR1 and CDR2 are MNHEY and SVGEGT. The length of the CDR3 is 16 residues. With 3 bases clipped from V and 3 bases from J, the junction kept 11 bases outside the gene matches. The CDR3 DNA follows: TGTGCCAGCAGTTATCGGCCGGGACAGAGTCGCTACGAGCAGTACTTC. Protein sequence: CASSYRPGQSRYEQYF.

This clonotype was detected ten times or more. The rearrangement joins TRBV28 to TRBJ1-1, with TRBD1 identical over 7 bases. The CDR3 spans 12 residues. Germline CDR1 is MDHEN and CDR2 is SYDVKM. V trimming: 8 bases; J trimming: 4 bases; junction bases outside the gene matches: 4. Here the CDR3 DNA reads TGTGCCAGCCGAAGACAGGGCACTGAAGCTTTCTTT. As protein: CASRRQGTEAFF.

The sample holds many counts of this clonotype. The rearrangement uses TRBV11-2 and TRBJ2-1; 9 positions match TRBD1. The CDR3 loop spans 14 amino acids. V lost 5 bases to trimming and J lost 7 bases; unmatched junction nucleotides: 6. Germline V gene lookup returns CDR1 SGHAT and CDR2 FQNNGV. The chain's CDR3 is CASSIQGAGNEQFF. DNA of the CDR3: TGTGCCAGCAGCATACAGGGGGCGGGTAATGAGCAGTTCTTC.

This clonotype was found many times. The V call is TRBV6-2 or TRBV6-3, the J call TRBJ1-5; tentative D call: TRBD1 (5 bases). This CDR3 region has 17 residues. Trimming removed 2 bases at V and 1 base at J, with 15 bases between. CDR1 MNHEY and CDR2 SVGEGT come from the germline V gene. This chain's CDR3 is CASSYNRGDGSNQPQHF. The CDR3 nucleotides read TGTGCCAGCAGTTACAATCGGGGGGACGGGAGCAATCAGCCCCAGCATTTT.